This TCR beta chain was sequenced during a study of T cell responses to AZD1222 COVID-19 vaccine. Looking at the study overall: Samples with a second dose at about 4 or about 12 weeks were pooled together. General study findings and limits: Donors skewed white British and female; clonal diversity was possibly underestimated. At study baseline, merely five or six AZD1222 recipients were seropositive.

There are 12 residues in the CDR3. V was shortened by 4 bases and J by 8 bases, with 6 bases between the two germline ends. The germline V gene encodes CDR1 LNHDA and CDR2 SQIVND (reference sequence). A few counts support this clone. The antigen is not known. Using immunoSEQ multiplex PCR, the repertoire was profiled, and TCRdb retains in-frame clones only, with some absent. The sample carries about 110,000 clones, around 94% recorded once. The clonotype was recovered from an adult in good health. The rearrangement uses TRBV19 and TRBJ1-6, with D unclear. Sequencing was performed on peripheral blood, taken on day 0 of AZD1222 vaccination. This CDR3 reads CASSRADSPLHF. CDR3 nucleotides: TGTGCCAGTAGTAGAGCTGATTCACCCCTCCACTTT.